Presented here are 6 T cell receptor beta chains from one specimen sequenced in a study of blood T cell repertoires in COVID-19. Produced via immunoSEQ multiplex PCR; TCRdb's table is partial and in-frame only. Of 65,000 to 80,000 clones detected, around 85% appear once; the ten largest clones hold over 15%. Material for sequencing was peripheral blood. The receptors stem from an elderly man in a cohort sampled during active COVID-19.

The rearrangement uses TRBV27 and TRBJ2-4, with D possibly TRBD2 on 6 matching bases. Germline V gene sequence: CDR1 MNHEY, CDR2 SMNVEV (reference sequence). V lost 5 bases, J lost 6 bases, and 14 bases lay in between. The CDR3 consists of 14 residues. The DNA of the CDR3 is TGTGCCAGCAGTACTCCAACGGAGGGAAACATTCAGTACTTC. Translating it yields CASSTPTEGNIQYF.

The gene calls are TRBV4-3 and TRBJ2-5, with D uncertain. The V and J ends lost 3 bases and 1 base respectively, with 12 bases between them. Germline V gene lookup returns CDR1 LGHNA and CDR2 YSLEER. The CDR3 is 15 residues long. Written as DNA, the CDR3 is TGCGCCAGCAGCCAGCTTCTCGACTTCCAAGAGACCCAGTACTTC. It codes for CASSQLLDFQETQYF.

V and J are TRBV20-1 and TRBJ2-1, with TRBD2 identical over 8 bases. The germline gives CDR1 DFQATT, CDR2 SNEGSKA (reference sequence). The CDR3 extends over 14 amino acids. J gave up 6 bases and V 3 bases, and 7 bases lay outside the gene matches. The CDR3 protein is CSASSSGGGNEQFF. The CDR3 nucleotides are TGCAGTGCTAGTTCCAGCGGGGGTGGCAATGAGCAGTTCTTC.

This clone came up once. The chain combines TRBV6-1 with TRBJ1-2; 12 bases line up with TRBD1. V lost 3 bases to trimming and J lost 7 bases; unmatched junction nucleotides: 3. This CDR3 has 14 residues. Looked up from germline, CDR1 is MNHNS and CDR2 is SASEGT. The CDR3 sequence is CASSEPGQGAGYTF. The CDR3 DNA follows: TGTGCCAGCAGTGAGCCGGGACAGGGGGCTGGCTACACCTTC.

V usage is TRBV3-1 (or the pseudogene TRBV3-2) and J usage is TRBJ2-3; unclear D gene. Trimming removed 4 bases at V and 6 bases at J, with 8 bases between. CDR3 length: 12 residues. Germline values: CDR1 LGHDT, CDR2 YNNKEL (reference sequence). The CDR3 DNA reads TGTGCCAGCAGCCGGTCGAGGGATACGCAGTATTTT. It yields the protein CASSRSRDTQYF.

The DNA for the CDR3 is TGTGCCAGCAACCTCGGGGGGCAGGGGTATCGCAGTGAGCAGTTCTTC. Translating gives CASNLGGQGYRSEQFF. The chain carries TRBV13 and TRBJ2-1; D possibly corresponds to TRBD2 (7 bases). From germline, CDR1 is PRHDT and CDR2 FYEKMQ (reference sequence). The CDR3 is 16 residues long. V shed 7 bases and J shed 9 bases, with 25 bases lying between them.